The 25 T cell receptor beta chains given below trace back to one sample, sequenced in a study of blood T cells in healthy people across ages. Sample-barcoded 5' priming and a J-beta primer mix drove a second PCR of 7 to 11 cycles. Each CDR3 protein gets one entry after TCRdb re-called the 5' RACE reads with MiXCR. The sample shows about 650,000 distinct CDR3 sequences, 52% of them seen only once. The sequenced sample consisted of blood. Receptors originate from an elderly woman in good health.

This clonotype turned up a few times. The CDR3 sequence is CAGSTSGKETQYF. As DNA, the CDR3 is TGTGCCGGTTCGACTAGCGGTAAAGAGACCCAGTACTTC. V gene TRBV6-1 combines with J gene TRBJ2-5; 9 bases map to TRBD2. The CDR3 loop spans 13 amino acids. The germline gives CDR1 MNHNS, CDR2 SASEGT. The V segment lost 11 bases and the J segment 3 bases; nucleotides outside the gene matches: 7.

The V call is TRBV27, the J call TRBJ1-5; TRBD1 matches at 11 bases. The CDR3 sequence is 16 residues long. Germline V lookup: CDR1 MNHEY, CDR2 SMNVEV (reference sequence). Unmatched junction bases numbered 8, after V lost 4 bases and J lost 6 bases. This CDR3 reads CASSSYTGTGGQPQHF. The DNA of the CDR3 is TGTGCCAGCAGTTCCTATACCGGGACAGGGGGTCAGCCCCAGCATTTT.

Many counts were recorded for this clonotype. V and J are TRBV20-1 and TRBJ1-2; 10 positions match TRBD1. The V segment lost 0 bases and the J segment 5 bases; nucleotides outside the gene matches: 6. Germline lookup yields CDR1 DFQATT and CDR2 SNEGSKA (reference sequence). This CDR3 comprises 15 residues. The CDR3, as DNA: TGCAGTGCTAGAGACACGGACAGGGGGGAGTATGGCTACACCTTC. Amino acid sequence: CSARDTDRGEYGYTF.

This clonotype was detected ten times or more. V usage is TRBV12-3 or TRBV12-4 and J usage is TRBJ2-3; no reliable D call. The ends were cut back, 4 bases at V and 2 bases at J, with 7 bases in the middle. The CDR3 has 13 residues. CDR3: CASSYRTTDTQYF. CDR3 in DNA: TGTGCCAGCAGTTATAGGACCACAGATACGCAGTATTTT.

CDR3 region: CSAADRARGNSPLHF. DNA for the CDR3: TGCAGTGCAGCCGACAGGGCCCGTGGTAATTCACCCCTCCACTTT. J is TRBJ1-6 and V is TRBV20-1, with TRBD1 matching 7 bases. J gave up 6 bases and V 6 bases, and 11 bases lay outside the gene matches. Germline assignment: CDR1 DFQATT and CDR2 SNEGSKA (reference sequence). The CDR3 covers 15 residues.

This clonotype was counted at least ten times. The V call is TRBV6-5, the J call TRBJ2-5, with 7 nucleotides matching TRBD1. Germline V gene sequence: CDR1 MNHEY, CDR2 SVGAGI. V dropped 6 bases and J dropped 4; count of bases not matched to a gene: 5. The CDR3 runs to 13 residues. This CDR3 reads CASSTTGVETQYF. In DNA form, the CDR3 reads TGTGCCAGCAGCACAACAGGGGTAGAGACCCAGTACTTC.

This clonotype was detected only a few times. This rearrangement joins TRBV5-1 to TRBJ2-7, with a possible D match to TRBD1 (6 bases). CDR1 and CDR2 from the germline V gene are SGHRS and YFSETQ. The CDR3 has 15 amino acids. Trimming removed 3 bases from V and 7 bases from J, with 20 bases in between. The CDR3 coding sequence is TGCGCCAGCAGCTCCGGACAGCTTGTCGCACAAGAGCAGTACTTC. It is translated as CASSSGQLVAQEQYF.

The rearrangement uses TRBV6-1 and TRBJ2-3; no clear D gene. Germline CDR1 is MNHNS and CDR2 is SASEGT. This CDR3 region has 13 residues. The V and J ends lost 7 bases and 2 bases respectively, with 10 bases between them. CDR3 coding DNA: TGTGCCAGCAAGTCCGGGCACACAGATACGCAGTATTTT. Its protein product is CASKSGHTDTQYF.

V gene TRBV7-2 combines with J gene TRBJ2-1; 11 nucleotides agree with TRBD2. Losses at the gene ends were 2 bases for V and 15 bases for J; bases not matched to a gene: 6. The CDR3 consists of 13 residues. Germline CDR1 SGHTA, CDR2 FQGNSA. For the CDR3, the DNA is TGTGCCAGCAGCTTACCTGGACTAGCGGGTGCGTTCTTC. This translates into CASSLPGLAGAFF.

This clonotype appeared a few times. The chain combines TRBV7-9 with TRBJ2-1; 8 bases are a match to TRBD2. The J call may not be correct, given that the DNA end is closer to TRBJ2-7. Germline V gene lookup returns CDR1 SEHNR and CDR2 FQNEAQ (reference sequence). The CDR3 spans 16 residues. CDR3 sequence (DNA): TGTGCCAGCAGTCCAGCGGGAGTAACATCCTACAATGAGCAGTACTTC. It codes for CASSPAGVTSYNEQYF.

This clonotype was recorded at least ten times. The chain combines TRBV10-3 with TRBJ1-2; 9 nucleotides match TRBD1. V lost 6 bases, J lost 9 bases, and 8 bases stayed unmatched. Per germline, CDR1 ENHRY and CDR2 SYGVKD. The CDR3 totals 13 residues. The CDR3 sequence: CAISPGQGLSYTF. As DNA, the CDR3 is TGTGCCATCAGCCCCGGACAGGGGCTAAGCTACACCTTC.

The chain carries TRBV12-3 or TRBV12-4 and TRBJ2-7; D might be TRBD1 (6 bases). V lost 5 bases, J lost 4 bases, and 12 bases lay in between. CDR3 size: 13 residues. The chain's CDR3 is CASSTTGYYEQYF. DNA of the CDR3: TGTGCCAGCAGTACGACAGGTTATTACGAGCAGTACTTC.

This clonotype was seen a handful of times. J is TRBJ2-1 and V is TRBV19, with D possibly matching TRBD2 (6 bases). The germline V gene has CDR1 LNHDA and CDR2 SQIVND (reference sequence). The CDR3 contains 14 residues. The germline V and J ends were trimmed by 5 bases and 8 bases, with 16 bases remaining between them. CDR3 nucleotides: TGTGCCAGTAGTTTGAGCCCGACTAGTTATGAGCAGTTCTTC. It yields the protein CASSLSPTSYEQFF.

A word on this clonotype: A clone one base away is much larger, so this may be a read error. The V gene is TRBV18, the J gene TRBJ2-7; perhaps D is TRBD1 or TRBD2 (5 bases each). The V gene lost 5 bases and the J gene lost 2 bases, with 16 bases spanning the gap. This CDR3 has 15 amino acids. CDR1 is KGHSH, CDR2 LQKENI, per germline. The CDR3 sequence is CASSSSGTSPYEQYF. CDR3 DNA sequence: TGTGCCAGCTCATCCTCCGGGACGAGCCCCTACGAGCAGTACTTC.

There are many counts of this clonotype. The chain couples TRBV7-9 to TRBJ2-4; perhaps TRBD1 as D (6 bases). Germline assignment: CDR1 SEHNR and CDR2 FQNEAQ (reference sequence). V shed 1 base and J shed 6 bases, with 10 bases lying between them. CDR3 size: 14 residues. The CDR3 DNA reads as TGTGCCAGCAGCTTAGACAGGGATGGAAACATTCAGTACTTC. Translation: CASSLDRDGNIQYF.

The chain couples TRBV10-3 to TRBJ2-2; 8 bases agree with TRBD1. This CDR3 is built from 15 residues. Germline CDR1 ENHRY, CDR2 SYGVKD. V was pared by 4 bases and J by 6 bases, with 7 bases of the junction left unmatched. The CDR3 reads CAISGQGAEAGELFF. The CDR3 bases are TGTGCCATCAGTGGGCAGGGGGCCGAAGCCGGGGAGCTGTTTTTT.

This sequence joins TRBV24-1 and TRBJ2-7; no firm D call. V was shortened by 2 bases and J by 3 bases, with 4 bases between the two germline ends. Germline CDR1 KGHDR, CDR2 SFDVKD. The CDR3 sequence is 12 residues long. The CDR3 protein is CATSDSFYEQYF. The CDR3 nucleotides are TGTGCCACCAGTGATTCCTTCTACGAGCAGTACTTC.

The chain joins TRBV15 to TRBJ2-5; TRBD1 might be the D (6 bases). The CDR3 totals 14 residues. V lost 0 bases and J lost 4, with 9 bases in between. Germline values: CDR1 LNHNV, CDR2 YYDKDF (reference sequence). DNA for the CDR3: TGTGCCACCAGCAGAGACAGGGGAACAGAGACCCAGTACTTC. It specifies CATSRDRGTETQYF.

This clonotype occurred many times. CDR3 protein: CASAGRGYYNEQFF. The CDR3 nucleotides read TGTGCCAGCGCCGGGCGGGGATACTACAATGAGCAGTTCTTC. The gene calls are TRBV6-5 and TRBJ2-1; possible D gene TRBD2, 6 bases. The CDR3 loop spans 14 amino acids. Germline values: CDR1 MNHEY, CDR2 SVGAGI. The V and J ends lost 8 bases and 3 bases respectively, with 14 bases between them.

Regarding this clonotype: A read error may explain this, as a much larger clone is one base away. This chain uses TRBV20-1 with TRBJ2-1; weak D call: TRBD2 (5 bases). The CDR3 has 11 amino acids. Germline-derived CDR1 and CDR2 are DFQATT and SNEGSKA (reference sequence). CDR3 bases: TGCATTGCTAGCCGGATCAATGAGCAGTTCTTC. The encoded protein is CIASRINEQFF.

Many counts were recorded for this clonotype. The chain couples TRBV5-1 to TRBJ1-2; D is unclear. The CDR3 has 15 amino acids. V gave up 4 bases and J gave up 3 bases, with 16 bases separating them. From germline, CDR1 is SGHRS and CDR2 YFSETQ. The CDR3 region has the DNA TGCGCCAGCAGCCCCCGGGCAGGTCGATACTATGGCTACACCTTC. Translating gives CASSPRAGRYYGYTF.

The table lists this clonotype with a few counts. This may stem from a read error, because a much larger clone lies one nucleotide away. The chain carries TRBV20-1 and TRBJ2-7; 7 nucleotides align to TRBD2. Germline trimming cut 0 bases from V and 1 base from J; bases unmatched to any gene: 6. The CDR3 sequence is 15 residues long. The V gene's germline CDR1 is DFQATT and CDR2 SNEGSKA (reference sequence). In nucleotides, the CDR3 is TGCAGTGCTAGAGAGAGACGAGCGGGGTCCTACGAGCAGTACTTC. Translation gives CSARERRAGSYEQYF.

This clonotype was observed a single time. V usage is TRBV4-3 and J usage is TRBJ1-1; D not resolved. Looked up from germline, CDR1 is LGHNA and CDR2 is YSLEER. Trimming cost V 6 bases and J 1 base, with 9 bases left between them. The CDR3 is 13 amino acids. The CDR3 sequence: CASSPFRNTEAFF. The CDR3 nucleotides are TGCGCCAGCAGTCCCTTTAGGAACACTGAAGCTTTCTTT.

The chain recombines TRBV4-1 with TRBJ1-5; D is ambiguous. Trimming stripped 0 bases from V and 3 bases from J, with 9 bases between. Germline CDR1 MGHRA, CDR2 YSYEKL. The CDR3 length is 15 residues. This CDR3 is CASSQEVQPNQPQHF. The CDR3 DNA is TGCGCCAGCAGCCAAGAGGTCCAGCCCAATCAGCCCCAGCATTTT.

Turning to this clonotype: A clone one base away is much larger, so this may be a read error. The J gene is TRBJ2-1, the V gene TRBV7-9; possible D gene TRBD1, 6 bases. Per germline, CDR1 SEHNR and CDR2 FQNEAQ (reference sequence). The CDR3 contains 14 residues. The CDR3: CASTLRSGENGQFF. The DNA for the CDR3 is TGTGCCAGCACCCTTAGGTCAGGGGAAAATGGGCAGTTCTTC.